The 22 T cell receptor beta chains listed next were all sequenced from one sample in a study of blood T cell repertoires in COVID-19. Only in-frame clones appear in the TCRdb table, and some are missing; sequencing was by immunoSEQ multiplex PCR. This table has around 200,000 clones, around 84% appearing once. The sequencing input was peripheral blood. These receptors all come from a man aged 40-55 years with active or convalescent COVID-19.

This rearrangement joins TRBV13 to TRBJ2-7; tentative D call: TRBD1 (6 bases). The CDR3 runs to 14 residues. Trimming pared 5 bases from V and 2 bases from J, leaving 13 bases between. Germline V lookup: CDR1 PRHDT, CDR2 FYEKMQ (reference sequence). Here the CDR3 DNA reads TGTGCCAGCAGCATACAGGGTGGGACCTACGAGCAGTACTTC. Translating gives CASSIQGGTYEQYF.

V and J are TRBV11-3 and TRBJ1-2; a weak D match, TRBD1 (5 bases). Germline CDR1 reads SGHNT; CDR2 reads YENEEA. CDR3 length: 14 residues. Trimming took off 3 bases at V and 3 bases at J, with 11 bases between the two ends. CDR3 sequence (DNA): TGTGCCAGCAGCTTCCCAGGGTCCGACTATGGCTACACCTTC. It encodes CASSFPGSDYGYTF.

This rearrangement joins TRBV6-1 to TRBJ2-7, with D possibly being TRBD2 (5 bases). CDR3 length: 13 residues. V was clipped by 3 bases and J by 5 bases, with 11 bases between them. Per the germline V gene, CDR1 is MNHNS and CDR2 is SASEGT. In nucleotides, the CDR3 is TGTGCCAGCAGTGACCGGGGAAGCGACGAGCAGTACTTC. Protein sequence: CASSDRGSDEQYF.

The rearrangement joins TRBV6-5 to TRBJ2-5; D uncertain. The CDR3 is 13 residues long. Trimming left V 7 bases short and J 5 bases short, with 14 bases between. Germline V gene data show CDR1 as MNHEY and CDR2 as SVGAGI. The DNA for the CDR3 is TGTGCCAGCATCCCGGAGAGGTTGGAGACCCAGTACTTC. This encodes CASIPERLETQYF.

J is TRBJ2-2 and V is TRBV28; TRBD2 might be the D (5 bases). The CDR3 runs 15 residues. The germline gives CDR1 MDHEN, CDR2 SYDVKM. V was clipped by 6 bases and J by 5 bases, with 16 bases between them. CDR3 bases: TGTGCCAGCAGCCCAAAAACCACTAGAACCGGGGAGCTGTTTTTT. Encoded protein: CASSPKTTRTGELFF.

The V call is TRBV3-1 (or the pseudogene TRBV3-2), the J call TRBJ2-7; D perhaps matches TRBD2 (5 bases). The CDR3 loop spans 14 amino acids. Deletions cut 5 bases from V and 6 bases from J, with 17 bases between. CDR1 LGHDT and CDR2 YNNKEL come from the germline V gene (reference sequence). CDR3 region: CASSGRGFGGEQYF. Here the CDR3 DNA reads TGTGCCAGCAGCGGACGAGGGTTTGGTGGCGAGCAGTACTTC.

This clone was detected once. V usage is TRBV5-4 and J usage is TRBJ2-2; tentative D call: TRBD2 (7 bases). This CDR3 spans 15 amino acids. Germline V gene data show CDR1 as SGHNT and CDR2 as YYREEE (reference sequence). Trimming left V 5 bases short and J 0 bases short, with 11 bases between. CDR3 DNA sequence: TGTGCCAGCAGTGGGGGGGCCCCGAACACCGGGGAGCTGTTTTTT. This translates into CASSGGAPNTGELFF.

The rearrangement links TRBV15 to TRBJ1-2, with 7 bases aligning to TRBD1. The CDR3 is 15 residues long. The V gene end was trimmed by 0 bases and the J gene end by 11 bases; junction bases not matched to a gene: 12. CDR1 is LNHNV, CDR2 YYDKDF, per germline (reference sequence). CDR3: CATSRDIIPGQNYTF. CDR3 nucleotides: TGTGCCACCAGCAGAGATATAATCCCGGGACAGAATTACACCTTC.

This clone has more than one count but fewer than ten. The J gene is TRBJ2-2, the V gene TRBV5-5; weak D call: TRBD1 (6 bases). Per the germline V gene, CDR1 is SGHKS and CDR2 is YYEKEE (reference sequence). CDR3 length equals 15 residues. V was clipped by 4 bases and J by 5 bases, with 15 bases between them. The CDR3, as DNA: TGTGCCAGCAGCCTCGGACAGATTCTAACCGGGGAGCTGTTTTTT. Translation gives CASSLGQILTGELFF. Full variable domain (remainder filled in from reference TRBV5-5 and TRBJ2-2): DAGVTQSPTHLIKTRGQQVTLRCSPISGHKSVSWYQQVLGQGPQFIFQYYEKEERGRGNFPDRFSARQFPNYSSELNVNALLLGDSALYLCASSLGQILTGELFFGEGSRLTVL.

The chain employs TRBV3-1 (or the pseudogene TRBV3-2) and TRBJ1-1, with D hard to call. The germline CDR1 and CDR2 sequences are LGHDT and YNNKEL (reference sequence). V gave up 4 bases and J gave up 3 bases, with 12 bases separating them. CDR3 length: 14 amino acids. CDR3 region: CASSPEYYYTEAFF. As DNA, the CDR3 is TGTGCCAGCAGCCCTGAGTACTACTACACTGAAGCTTTCTTT.

This clone was detected only once. The V and J genes are TRBV28 and TRBJ2-5, with 9 bases lining up with TRBD2. The CDR3 has 15 amino acids. Germline values: CDR1 MDHEN, CDR2 SYDVKM. After removal of 2 bases from V and 4 bases from J, the junction contained 5 bases not matched to a gene. The CDR3 coding sequence is TGTGCCAGCAGTTTAAATGCGGGGGGGCGAGAGACCCAGTACTTC. This gives the protein CASSLNAGGRETQYF.

The chain has TRBV4-2 and TRBJ2-5; 7 bases are a match to TRBD2. With 0 bases clipped from V and 2 bases from J, the junction kept 9 bases outside the gene matches. Germline CDR1 and CDR2: LGHNA and YNFKEQ. The CDR3 totals 17 residues. The CDR3 DNA follows: TGTGCCAGCAGCCAAGATCGGCTAGCGGTGACTCAAGAGACCCAGTACTTC. Translating gives CASSQDRLAVTQETQYF.

This clone was picked up one time. V gene TRBV4-2 combines with J gene TRBJ1-2, with D possibly TRBD1 on 5 matching bases. The CDR3 covers 16 residues. V was pared by 0 bases and J by 4 bases, with 15 bases between. CDR1 is LGHNA and CDR2 is YNFKEQ in the germline V gene. The CDR3 region has the DNA TGTGCCAGCAGCCAAGAAGGCCCAAGGGGTCCCTATGGCTACACCTTC. It encodes CASSQEGPRGPYGYTF.

This chain joins TRBV5-1 and TRBJ1-2, with D perhaps matching TRBD1 (5 bases). The CDR3 sequence is 16 residues long. V was clipped by 4 bases and J by 4 bases, with 20 bases between them. Germline loops: CDR1 SGHRS, CDR2 YFSETQ. The DNA for the CDR3 is TGCGCCAGCAGCCCCTTACGGGGGGGGGATTCCTATGGCTACACCTTC. This gives the protein CASSPLRGGDSYGYTF.

The genes are TRBV25-1 and TRBJ2-5; TRBD2 matches 8 bases. Unmatched junction bases numbered 11, after V lost 7 bases and J lost 4 bases. The CDR3 extends over 15 amino acids. Germline-derived CDR1 and CDR2 are MGHDK and SYGVNS. The CDR3 region is CASMEGRGAGETQYF. Written as DNA, the CDR3 is TGTGCCAGCATGGAAGGGCGGGGGGCCGGAGAGACCCAGTACTTC.

The J gene is TRBJ1-2, the V gene TRBV4-2; 11 bases are a match to TRBD1. The germline V gene has CDR1 LGHNA and CDR2 YNFKEQ. V lost 4 bases to trimming and J lost 6 bases; unmatched junction nucleotides: 4. The CDR3 consists of 14 residues. The DNA for the CDR3 is TGTGCCAGCAGCCCGGACAGGGGGCGAGATGGCTACACCTTC. It yields the protein CASSPDRGRDGYTF.

This clone appeared a few times. The V and J genes are TRBV7-6 and TRBJ2-5; a weak D match, TRBD1 (5 bases). CDR1 and CDR2 from the germline V gene are SGHVS and FNYEAQ. The CDR3 has 13 amino acids. V lost 2 bases to trimming and J lost 5 bases, with 9 bases between them. Written as DNA, the CDR3 is TGTGCCAGCAGCTTATCAGGGAAGGAGACCCAGTACTTC. Translated: CASSLSGKETQYF.

The chain is built from TRBV19 and TRBJ1-5; D call uncertain. Per germline, CDR1 LNHDA and CDR2 SQIVND (reference sequence). This CDR3 contains 16 residues. Trimming took 3 bases from V and 3 from J, leaving 15 bases between them. CDR3 amino acids: CASSILDSSSNQPQHF. The CDR3 nucleotides are TGTGCCAGTAGTATTTTGGACTCTTCATCCAATCAGCCCCAGCATTTT.

V is TRBV7-9 and J is TRBJ1-1; D is undetermined. V was shortened by 0 bases and J by 1 base, with 6 bases between the two germline ends. The CDR3 extends over 14 amino acids. Germline V gene data show CDR1 as SEHNR and CDR2 as FQNEAQ (reference sequence). CDR3 sequence: CASSLAAGNTEAFF. CDR3 DNA: TGTGCCAGCAGCTTAGCCGCAGGGAACACTGAAGCTTTCTTT.

This clone was picked up a small number of times. The chain is built from TRBV4-1 and TRBJ1-6, with D possibly being TRBD1 (6 bases). The ends were cut back, 1 base at V and 6 bases at J, with 10 bases in the middle. Looked up from germline, CDR1 is MGHRA and CDR2 is YSYEKL. The CDR3 totals 15 residues. The chain's CDR3 is CASSQGDRPNSPLHF. DNA for the CDR3: TGCGCCAGCAGCCAAGGCGACAGGCCTAATTCACCCCTCCACTTT.

As to this clone: An end of the junction does not agree with germline; a read error may underlie this. The V gene is TRBV7-7, the J gene TRBJ1-1, with D maybe TRBD1 (6 bases). Germline values: CDR1 SSHAT, CDR2 FNYEAQ (reference sequence). CDR3 length: 13 residues. CDR3: CASSRTDRCEAFF. CDR3 DNA sequence: TGTGCTAGCAGTCGGACAGATCGATGTGAAGCTTTCTTT.

J is TRBJ1-1 and V is TRBV9; TRBD1 matches at 10 bases. The V segment lost 1 base and the J segment 7 bases; nucleotides outside the gene matches: 10. Germline-derived CDR1 and CDR2 are SGDLS and YYNGEE. The CDR3 runs 16 residues. For the CDR3, the DNA is TGTGCCAGCAGCGTACGCTCTTCCGGGACAGGGGATGAAGCTTTCTTT. The encoded protein is CASSVRSSGTGDEAFF.